The next 27 T cell receptor beta chains were all read from a single sample in a study of T cell responses to AZD1222 COVID-19 vaccine. Profiling relied on immunoSEQ multiplex PCR, and the TCRdb table lists in-frame clones only, not all of them. This table holds 70,000 to 75,000 clones, 87% found once. The sequenced sample was peripheral blood, obtained 28 days after the second AZD1222 dose. Receptors originate from an adult who received the AZD1222 COVID-19 vaccine.

The chain carries TRBV10-3 and TRBJ1-2, with a possible D match to TRBD1 (6 bases). CDR1 is ENHRY and CDR2 is SYGVKD in the germline V gene. V was pared by 7 bases and J by 4 bases, with 19 bases between. The CDR3 extends over 15 amino acids. The DNA for the CDR3 is TGTGCCATCAACTCCCCAGGGGTATTTAGCTATGGCTACACCTTC. This gives the protein CAINSPGVFSYGYTF.

The chain is built from TRBV5-4 and TRBJ2-4; no clear D. There are 14 residues in the CDR3. The germline gives CDR1 SGHNT, CDR2 YYREEE (reference sequence). The ends were cut back, 0 bases at V and 2 bases at J, with 6 bases in the middle. In nucleotides, the CDR3 is TGTGCCAGCAGCTTGGAGAATTCCAAAAACATTCAGTACTTC. It yields the protein CASSLENSKNIQYF.

This clone was found once. The chain carries TRBV11-2 and TRBJ2-2; D uncertain. Trimming shortened V by 6 bases and J by 4 bases, and 12 bases separated the two germline ends. Per germline, CDR1 SGHAT and CDR2 FQNNGV. The CDR3 totals 14 residues. CDR3 DNA sequence: TGTGCCAGCAGAGACCTGGCAGTCACCGGGGAGCTGTTTTTT. It codes for CASRDLAVTGELFF.

The J gene is TRBJ2-3, the V gene TRBV7-6; 10 positions match TRBD2. The CDR3 length is 17 residues. The ends lost 1 base at V and 1 base at J; junction bases unmatched: 5. CDR1 is SGHVS and CDR2 is FNYEAQ in the germline V gene. The chain's CDR3 is CASSLGRTSGGTDTQYF. In DNA form, the CDR3 reads TGTGCCAGCAGCTTAGGAAGGACTAGCGGCGGCACAGATACGCAGTATTTT.

The chain couples TRBV18 to TRBJ1-1; TRBD1 aligns across 8 bases. CDR1 is KGHSH and CDR2 is LQKENI in the germline V gene. The CDR3 is 19 residues long. The V segment lost 6 bases and the J segment 0 bases; nucleotides outside the gene matches: 18. CDR3 loop: CASSPSSLTGAKMNTEAFF. Written as DNA, the CDR3 is TGTGCCAGCTCCCCCAGCTCTCTGACAGGGGCTAAAATGAACACTGAAGCTTTCTTT.

This rearrangement joins TRBV11-2 to TRBJ1-1; no clear D. Trimming left V 0 bases short and J 1 base short, with 3 bases between. CDR1 and CDR2 from the germline V gene are SGHAT and FQNNGV. The CDR3 totals 13 residues. CDR3 in amino acids: CASSLERNTEAFF. The CDR3 DNA reads as TGTGCCAGCAGCTTAGAAAGGAACACTGAAGCTTTCTTT.

The chain joins TRBV6-5 to TRBJ1-1; D might be TRBD1 (5 bases). The germline CDR1 and CDR2 sequences are MNHEY and SVGAGI. This CDR3 comprises 14 residues. Trimming took 2 bases from V and 4 from J, leaving 11 bases between them. Here the CDR3 DNA reads TGTGCCAGCAGTTACGTCGGGGCGGGCACTGAAGCTTTCTTT. It translates to CASSYVGAGTEAFF.

In this sample, this clone turned up a few times. The genes are TRBV4-1 and TRBJ1-5; 9 nucleotides align to TRBD1. The trim removed 3 bases at V and 2 bases at J, leaving 11 bases unmatched. Germline loops: CDR1 MGHRA, CDR2 YSYEKL. The CDR3 is made up of 18 amino acids. The CDR3 DNA reads TGCGCCAGCAGCCACCTAAGGACAGGGGTTGGGGGCAATCAGCCCCAGCATTTT. The encoded protein is CASSHLRTGVGGNQPQHF.

The genes are TRBV7-9 and TRBJ2-1; D is perhaps TRBD2 (5 bases). Per germline, CDR1 SEHNR and CDR2 FQNEAQ (reference sequence). The V end lost 1 base, the J end lost 5 bases, and 15 bases lay between the germline ends. The CDR3 has 16 residues. Here the CDR3 DNA reads TGTGCCAGCAGCTTAGAGGCTAGCACCTCTCACAATGAGCAGTTCTTC. It specifies CASSLEASTSHNEQFF.

The V gene is TRBV19, the J gene TRBJ2-2; no firm D call. V lost 3 bases and J 0 bases, leaving 8 bases between the germline ends. Germline CDR1 and CDR2: LNHDA and SQIVND (reference sequence). This CDR3 contains 15 residues. The CDR3 DNA is TGTGCCAGTAGTATTCACTACCCGAACACCGGGGAGCTGTTTTTT. Its translation: CASSIHYPNTGELFF.

This clone was observed a single time. The V call is TRBV9, the J call TRBJ1-1, with 9 bases that match TRBD1. This CDR3 spans 15 amino acids. CDR1 is SGDLS and CDR2 is YYNGEE in the germline V gene. V lost 3 bases to trimming and J lost 3 bases; unmatched junction nucleotides: 6. CDR3 amino acids: CASSARDRAYTEAFF. DNA for the CDR3: TGTGCCAGCAGCGCCCGGGACAGGGCTTACACTGAAGCTTTCTTT.

The J gene is TRBJ2-2, the V gene TRBV14; D ambiguous. This CDR3 is built from 17 residues. Per the germline V gene, CDR1 is SGHDN and CDR2 is FVKESK. Deletions cut 3 bases from V and 4 bases from J, with 18 bases between. The CDR3 loop reads CASSHPGPSRSTGELFF. DNA for the CDR3: TGTGCCAGCAGCCACCCCGGACCCAGTCGTAGCACCGGGGAGCTGTTTTTT.

The gene calls are TRBV7-9 and TRBJ2-2; a possible D gene is TRBD2 (6 bases). This CDR3 contains 15 residues. Germline CDR1 is SEHNR and CDR2 is FQNEAQ (reference sequence). Trimming cost V 5 bases and J 4 bases, with 14 bases left between them. As DNA, the CDR3 is TGTGCCAGCAGCCGAAGGCAGGGAGGCACCGGGGAGCTGTTTTTT. This gives the protein CASSRRQGGTGELFF. The full variable domain, completed using reference TRBV7-9 and TRBJ2-2, is DTGVSQNPRHKITKRGQNVTFRCDPISEHNRLYWYRQTLGQGPEFLTYFQNEAQLEKSRLLSDRFSAERPKGSFSTLEIQRTEQGDSAMYLCASSRRQGGTGELFFGEGSRLTVL.

This clone was counted once. The chain has TRBV9 and TRBJ2-7; TRBD2 matches at 9 bases. V was pared by 6 bases and J by 5 bases, with 12 bases of the junction left unmatched. CDR3 length: 15 residues. Germline CDR1 is SGDLS and CDR2 is YYNGEE. CDR3 sequence (DNA): TGTGCCAGCACCCCGGGAGTAGCGGGAGATCACGAGCAGTACTTC. As protein: CASTPGVAGDHEQYF.

CDR3 protein: CASSYLEGQPQHF. The CDR3 bases are TGTGCCAGCAGTTACTTGGAAGGTCAGCCCCAGCATTTT. This chain uses TRBV6-5 with TRBJ1-5; D gene unclear. V shed 1 base and J shed 6 bases, with 7 bases lying between them. The CDR3 totals 13 residues. Germline assignment: CDR1 MNHEY and CDR2 SVGAGI.

The chain employs TRBV7-3 and TRBJ2-7; 7 bases line up with TRBD1. The CDR3 has 12 residues. Germline trimming cut 5 bases from V and 4 bases from J; bases unmatched to any gene: 2. Germline CDR1 is SGHTA and CDR2 is FQGTGA. Here the CDR3 reads CASSEQGYEQYF. DNA of the CDR3: TGTGCCAGCAGCGAACAGGGGTACGAGCAGTACTTC.

The chain uses TRBV4-1 and TRBJ2-3, with 7 bases fitting TRBD2. V lost 0 bases and J lost 0; bases outside the gene matches: 6. The CDR3 extends over 17 amino acids. Germline lookup yields CDR1 MGHRA and CDR2 YSYEKL. The CDR3 sequence: CASSQDGSGISTDTQYF. The DNA for the CDR3 is TGCGCCAGCAGCCAAGATGGGAGCGGGATTAGCACAGATACGCAGTATTTT.

This clone was recorded a few times. The rearrangement joins TRBV19 to TRBJ2-2, with 10 nucleotides matching TRBD2. This CDR3 contains 19 residues. The trim removed 2 bases at V and 5 bases at J, leaving 14 bases unmatched. CDR1 and CDR2 (germline): LNHDA, SQIVND (reference sequence). The chain's CDR3 is CASSIPSSGGIRITGELFF. The DNA of the CDR3 is TGTGCCAGTAGTATACCATCTAGCGGGGGTATCAGAATTACCGGGGAGCTGTTTTTT.

V usage is TRBV19 and J usage is TRBJ2-7; tentatively, D is TRBD1 or TRBD2 (5 bases each). The germline gives CDR1 LNHDA, CDR2 SQIVND (reference sequence). V was trimmed by 6 bases and J by 0 bases, leaving 24 bases between them. The CDR3 consists of 18 residues. CDR3 nucleotides: TGTGCCAGTAGGCCTTCCCTCGGACTGACGGACAACTCCTACGAGCAGTACTTC. Amino acids: CASRPSLGLTDNSYEQYF.

V and J are TRBV18 and TRBJ1-1; 9 nucleotides align to TRBD1. The CDR3 is made up of 15 amino acids. Looked up from germline, CDR1 is KGHSH and CDR2 is LQKENI. Losses at the gene ends were 4 bases for V and 6 bases for J; bases not matched to a gene: 9. CDR3 nucleotides: TGTGCCAGCTCACAAGCCCGGGACAGGGTTTCTGAAGCTTTCTTT. Translating it yields CASSQARDRVSEAFF.

The J gene is TRBJ2-1, the V gene TRBV6-1; either TRBD1 or TRBD2 may supply D (5 bases each). V was cut by 5 bases and J by 5 bases, with 13 bases left in between. The CDR3 loop spans 14 amino acids. CDR1 is MNHNS, CDR2 SASEGT, per germline. The CDR3 spells CASSFGGGDNEQFF. Here the CDR3 DNA reads TGTGCCAGCAGTTTTGGGGGTGGGGACAATGAGCAGTTCTTC.

This chain joins TRBV29-1 and TRBJ2-7; D perhaps matches TRBD1 (5 bases). The germline V and J ends were trimmed by 6 bases and 1 base, with 16 bases remaining between them. Germline CDR1 is SQVTM and CDR2 is ANQGSEA. The CDR3 covers 14 residues. The CDR3, as DNA: TGCAGCGTCCCAAGGGGCGGTACGTCCTACGAGCAGTACTTC. Protein sequence: CSVPRGGTSYEQYF.

This chain connects TRBV6-5 to TRBJ2-2; no reliable D call. The germline gives CDR1 MNHEY, CDR2 SVGAGI. V dropped 7 bases and J dropped 6 bases, with 12 bases sitting between them. This CDR3 spans 13 amino acids. CDR3 in DNA: TGTGCCAGCAAGAAGGTCGAAGCCGGGGAGCTGTTTTTT. The encoded protein is CASKKVEAGELFF.

CDR3 sequence: CASSRSLLAGLNEQYF. In DNA, the CDR3 is TGTGCCAGCAGCCGGTCGCTGCTAGCGGGCTTAAACGAGCAGTACTTC. This rearrangement joins TRBV7-6 to TRBJ2-7; 8 bases align to TRBD2. Germline loops: CDR1 SGHVS, CDR2 FNYEAQ. V was clipped by 5 bases and J by 5 bases; unmatched bases: 14. This CDR3 is 16 amino acids long.

This clone was counted only a few times. The gene calls are TRBV7-3 and TRBJ2-2; 8 bases match TRBD2. There are 17 residues in the CDR3. J lost 6 bases, V lost 1 base, and 10 bases had no gene match. Looked up from germline, CDR1 is SGHTA and CDR2 is FQGTGA. CDR3 in amino acids: CASSLIGRSGSAGELFF. The CDR3 region has the DNA TGTGCCAGCAGCTTAATCGGGCGCAGCGGGAGCGCCGGGGAGCTGTTTTTT.

This clone was seen once. DNA of the CDR3: TGTGCCAGTCTCCGTCAGGGGGGAGGTACTGAAGCTTTCTTT. It yields the protein CASLRQGGGTEAFF. The chain is built from TRBV19 and TRBJ1-1, with 7 bases identical to TRBD1. The V segment lost 8 bases and the J segment 5 bases; nucleotides outside the gene matches: 11. CDR1 is LNHDA, CDR2 SQIVND, per germline (reference sequence). There are 14 residues in the CDR3. The full variable domain, with the rest looked up from reference TRBV19 and TRBJ1-1, is DGGITQSPKYLFRKEGQNVTLSCEQNLNHDAMYWYRQDPGQGLRLIYYSQIVNDFQKGDIAEGYSVSREKKESFPLTVTSAQKNPTAFYLCASLRQGGGTEAFFGQGTRLTVV.

This chain links TRBV24-1 with TRBJ2-1, with 8 bases identical to TRBD1. There are 16 residues in the CDR3. The germline gives CDR1 KGHDR, CDR2 SFDVKD. V lost 2 bases to trimming and J lost 7 bases; unmatched junction nucleotides: 9. The CDR3 nucleotides are TGTGCCACCAGTGATTCTGGGCAGGGGGCTCGAAATGAGCAGTTCTTC. Translating gives CATSDSGQGARNEQFF.